The 10 T cell receptor beta chains presented below share a single source sample, sequenced in a study of beta chain bispecific antibodies for T cell cancers. Study-wide results and limits: In these mixed samples, most targeted TRBV reads derived from the leukemia cell line.

These receptors' targets are unknown. MiXCR, run by TCRdb on the 5' RACE reads, gives a single entry per CDR3 protein. This sample yields tens of thousands of distinct CDR3 sequences, of which under 3% are seen a single time; over 25% belongs to the top ten. Expansion lasted around 3 days, with either anti-CD3 antibody OKT3 or CD3/CD28 beads. Sequencing was performed on healthy donor T cells cultured with leukemia cells. These receptor sequences come from a human donor in good health. Some clones in this sample may be carry-over from other donors' samples.

The V call is TRBV12-3 or TRBV12-4, the J call TRBJ2-1; possible D gene TRBD1, 5 bases. The CDR3 spans 11 residues. Trimming removed 7 bases at V and 5 bases at J, with 6 bases between. CDR3 sequence (DNA): TGTGCCAGCAAGGGGAACAATGAGCAGTTCTTC. Translating it yields CASKGNNEQFF.

This clonotype came up many times. The chain's CDR3 is CASSLDGPYNEQFF. The CDR3 region has the DNA TGTGCCAGCAGCTTAGACGGACCTTACAATGAGCAGTTCTTC. The genes are TRBV7-2 and TRBJ2-1, with unresolved D. The V end was cut by 1 base, the J end by 4 bases, with 8 bases between. CDR3 length: 14 residues. CDR1 and CDR2 (germline): SGHTA, FQGNSA.

This clonotype was found many times. V usage is TRBV12-3 or TRBV12-4 and J usage is TRBJ2-3, with D perhaps TRBD1 or TRBD2 (5 bases each). Trimming cost V 7 bases and J 3 bases, with 32 bases left between them. CDR3 length: 20 amino acids. The CDR3 nucleotides are TGTGCCAGCACCCTTGGGGGTGGGAGACTTCCCGCCCTCTCAACAGATACGCAGTATTTT. It translates to CASTLGGGRLPALSTDTQYF.

This clonotype was seen only a few times. V usage is TRBV18 and J usage is TRBJ2-1, with D possibly being TRBD1 or TRBD2 (8 bases each). The V gene lost 4 bases and the J gene lost 6 bases, with 22 bases spanning the gap. Germline CDR1 reads KGHSH; CDR2 reads LQKENI. The CDR3 totals 17 residues. The CDR3 DNA is TGTGCCAGCTCACGATCCCCAGGGGGCGCGGGGGGCAATGAGCAGTTCTTC. It yields the protein CASSRSPGGAGGNEQFF.

The table lists this clonotype with a few counts. The V gene is TRBV29-1, the J gene TRBJ2-3; 7 nucleotides align to TRBD2. The CDR3 has 15 amino acids. With V trimmed by 3 bases and J by 5 bases, 11 bases remained unmatched. In germline, CDR1 is SQVTM, CDR2 ANQGSEA. The CDR3 here is CSVERQGGEVDTQYF. For the CDR3, the DNA is TGCAGCGTTGAGAGGCAGGGAGGGGAGGTAGATACGCAGTATTTT.

This clonotype occurred many times. The chain combines TRBV27 with TRBJ2-1; D is unclear. The V end was cut by 3 bases, the J end by 7 bases, with 7 bases between. Germline CDR1 is MNHEY and CDR2 is SMNVEV (reference sequence). The CDR3 is 12 residues long. CDR3 bases: TGTGCCAGCAGTTTCTGGGGTAATGAGCAGTTCTTC. Its protein product is CASSFWGNEQFF.

This clonotype was picked up many times. The chain carries TRBV6-5 and TRBJ1-2, with a weak D call TRBD1 (5 bases). This CDR3 spans 13 amino acids. Per germline, CDR1 MNHEY and CDR2 SVGAGI. Trimming removed 4 bases from V and 8 bases from J, with 14 bases in between. The DNA of the CDR3 is TGTGCCAGCAGTTCCGGGACGGTGGGGGGCTACACCTTC. Amino acid sequence: CASSSGTVGGYTF.

This clonotype was recorded many times. The rearrangement joins TRBV7-3 to TRBJ2-1, with D perhaps TRBD1 (6 bases). Trimming removed 2 bases from V and 6 bases from J, with 14 bases in between. Germline CDR1 SGHTA, CDR2 FQGTGA. This CDR3 region has 15 residues. DNA for the CDR3: TGTGCCAGCAGCTTATTTACAGGGAGCATCAATGAGCAGTTCTTC. It specifies CASSLFTGSINEQFF.

CDR3 region: CASSQERGGLAAQYF. CDR3 bases: TGCGCCAGCAGCCAAGAACGTGGGGGACTAGCGGCCCAGTACTTC. V gene TRBV4-1 combines with J gene TRBJ2-5; TRBD2 aligns across 11 bases. J was trimmed by 9 bases and V by 0 bases; bases with no gene match: 6. The CDR3 runs to 15 residues. Germline V gene lookup returns CDR1 MGHRA and CDR2 YSYEKL.

This clonotype has a count of ten or more. This chain connects TRBV5-1 to TRBJ2-5; the D gene is possibly TRBD2 (6 bases). The CDR3 is 14 amino acids. Germline V gives CDR1 SGHRS, CDR2 YFSETQ. Trimming pared 2 bases from V and 3 bases from J, leaving 11 bases between. The CDR3 nucleotides read TGCGCCAGCAGCTTATCCGCGGGGAAAGAGACCCAGTACTTC. Its translation: CASSLSAGKETQYF.